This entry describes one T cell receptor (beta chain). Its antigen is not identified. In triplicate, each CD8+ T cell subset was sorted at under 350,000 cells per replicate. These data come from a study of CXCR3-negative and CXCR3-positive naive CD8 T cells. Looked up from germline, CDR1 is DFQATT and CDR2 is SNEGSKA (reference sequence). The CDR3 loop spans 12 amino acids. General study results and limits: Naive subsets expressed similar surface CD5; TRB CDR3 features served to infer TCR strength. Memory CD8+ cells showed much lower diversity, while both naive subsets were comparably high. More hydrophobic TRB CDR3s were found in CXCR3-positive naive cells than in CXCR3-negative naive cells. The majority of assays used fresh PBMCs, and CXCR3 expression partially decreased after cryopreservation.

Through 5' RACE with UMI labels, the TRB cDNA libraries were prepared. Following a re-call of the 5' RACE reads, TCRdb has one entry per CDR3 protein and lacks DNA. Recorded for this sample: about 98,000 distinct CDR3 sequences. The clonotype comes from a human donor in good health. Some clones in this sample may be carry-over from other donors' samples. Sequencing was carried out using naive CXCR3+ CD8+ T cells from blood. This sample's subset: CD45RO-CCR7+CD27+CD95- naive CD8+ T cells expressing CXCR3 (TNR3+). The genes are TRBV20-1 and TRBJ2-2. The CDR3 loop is CSARLYTGELFF.